The rows below give T cell receptor beta chains drawn from one sample of a study of Graves' ophthalmopathy and Graves' hyperthyroidism. MiXCR, applied by TCRdb to the multiplex PCR reads, yields one record per CDR3 protein. The sample yields about 740,000 distinct CDR3 sequences, approximately 40% seen once. Sequenced material: peripheral blood. These receptors all come from an adult man with Graves' ophthalmopathy. The CDR3 runs from the conserved cysteine through the conserved F or W. Size is stated for part of the rows, as once, few or many counts, or as a class when the clone is expanded.

v_call clone_size cdr3_aa
TRBV7-2 NA CASSPRRGTGPGANVLTF
TRBV20-1 once CSARVWDRIQYF
TRBV20-1 NA CSANTQGVAEAFF
TRBV6-5 NA CASSYSTRGGGYTF
TRBV2 NA CASSEVDQDRYTGELFF
TRBV12-3/TRBV12-4 many CASSFIGQGGYTF
TRBV2 NA CASSIYRGLRAGANVLTF
TRBV7-9 NA CASSYSMAATNEKLFF
TRBV9 few CASSEGQGALGEEKLFF
TRBV5-6 few CASSLVGLNGNSPLHF
TRBV7-8 NA CASSLEMGGFSYEQYF
TRBV5-1 many CASSLGQGGPLAGLITEAFF
TRBV15 NA CATGQESQAFF
TRBV11-2 NA CASSYDRLYEKLFF
TRBV2 many CASITDGGEQYF
TRBV7-3 NA CASSLTTSTDTQYF
TRBV2 NA CASSSRSMTWTSRKLFF
TRBV12-3/TRBV12-4 few CASSWSGEHYEQYF
TRBV5-1 NA CASTQGSSGANVLTF
TRBV15 many CATSRVGGDSGEKLFF
TRBV19 many CASSMSRGYQPQHF
TRBV20-1 NA CSARDGLALRAFF
TRBV6-2/TRBV6-3 few CASSYGPGQGYETQYF
TRBV5-5 once CASSLEGQGDSYEQYF
TRBV7-9 NA CASSLAKTGTTGELFF
TRBV29-1 NA CSGGAAGGYTF
TRBV12-3/TRBV12-4 NA CASRLTGGAGKETQYF
TRBV7-9 NA CASSQPGTRKGTQYF
TRBV14 NA CASSRRGGSSYEQYF
TRBV6-6 NA CASSYWTENTEAFF
TRBV7-2 NA CASSFQRGGPYEQYF
TRBV29-1 NA CSVGTVYGYTF
TRBV19 NA CASSAGTGGIVYGYTF
TRBV25-1 NA CASPRGRTGELFF
TRBV11-2 few CASSFSYTEAFF
TRBV7-2 many CASSSGQENEKLFF